The 24 T cell receptor beta chains in this list originate from one sample, sequenced in a study of Ad26.COV2.S vaccination and SARS-CoV-2 variants (TCRdb year 2021). The label giving this sample's treatment or condition can be read as: roughly 19 received Ad26.COV2.S at low or high dose, single or two shots; roughly 5 received placebo; per-sample allocation not given. Repertoires of vaccine and placebo recipients were sequenced from samples taken on day 63 after the first injection. The method was the immunoSEQ multiplex PCR assay. Entries here come from immuneACCESS through TCRdb and include only in-frame sequences with V and J called. Some clones fail to appear in such tables; in the studies checked, an unresolved V gene covers under half of the shortfall, and the cause of the remainder is unknown. This sample has more than 400,000 clones in its table, and 80% to 95% of those were observed once. The ten largest clones add up to about 4.4% of the sample.

Sample: peripheral blood, taken in a trial of Ad26.COV2.S vaccine versus placebo. These receptor sequences come from a person between 18 and 60 years old who received the Ad26.COV2.S COVID-19 vaccine or a placebo.

The J gene is TRBJ2-1, the V gene TRBV6-2 or TRBV6-3; D may be TRBD2 (6 bases). The V and J ends lost 0 bases and 7 bases respectively, with 13 bases between them. Germline loops: CDR1 MNHEY, CDR2 SVGEGT. The CDR3 has 15 amino acids. The CDR3 sequence is CASSYSPGVRNEQFF. For the CDR3, the DNA is TGTGCCAGCAGTTACTCGCCGGGGGTTAGGAATGAGCAGTTCTTC.

This clone was counted once. The CDR3 bases are TGTGCCAGCAGTTCATCGACAGGAGGCTATGGCTACACCTTC. Translated, it gives CASSSSTGGYGYTF. V usage is TRBV28 and J usage is TRBJ1-2; D perhaps matches TRBD1 (6 bases). V lost 4 bases, J lost 4 bases, and 13 bases lay in between. CDR1 is MDHEN and CDR2 is SYDVKM in the germline V gene. This CDR3 has 14 residues.

The chain joins TRBV28 to TRBJ2-1; D not certain. Trimming pared 6 bases from V and 3 bases from J, leaving 6 bases between. Germline CDR1 MDHEN, CDR2 SYDVKM. The CDR3 has 12 residues. CDR3 residues: CASRGNYNEQFF. The CDR3 nucleotides are TGTGCCAGCAGGGGTAACTACAATGAGCAGTTCTTC.

This clone was recorded once. V gene TRBV28 combines with J gene TRBJ2-7; TRBD1 matches 9 bases. Germline V CDR1 and CDR2: MDHEN, SYDVKM. Trimming took 3 bases from V and 4 from J; bases not matched to a gene: 4. This CDR3 has 14 residues. CDR3 in DNA: TGTGCCAGCAGTTTCGACAGGGGGGGATACGAGCAGTACTTC. Protein sequence: CASSFDRGGYEQYF.

This sequence joins TRBV30 and TRBJ2-7; TRBD2 agrees at 7 bases. CDR1 and CDR2 (germline): GTSNPN, SVGIG (reference sequence). V lost 0 bases, J lost 6 bases, and 5 bases stayed unmatched. The CDR3 runs 13 residues. The CDR3 loop is CAWSVRTGGEQYF. The CDR3 bases are TGTGCCTGGAGTGTACGTACGGGGGGCGAGCAGTACTTC.

The chain is built from TRBV4-3 and TRBJ2-2, with TRBD2 matching 8 bases. The V gene's germline CDR1 is LGHNA and CDR2 YSLEER. The J segment lost 6 bases and the V segment lost 0 bases, leaving 9 bases of the junction unmatched. The CDR3 runs to 17 residues. The CDR3 nucleotides read TGCGCCAGCAGCCAAGATAGAACAGCGGGAGTAGCCGGGGAGCTGTTTTTT. Its protein product is CASSQDRTAGVAGELFF.

This clone was observed a single time. The chain is built from TRBV9 and TRBJ2-2, with D unclear. There are 16 residues in the CDR3. Germline V CDR1 and CDR2: SGDLS, YYNGEE. Trimming cost V 0 bases and J 6 bases, with 15 bases left between them. The CDR3 here is CASSVEVAIVAGELFF. In nucleotides, the CDR3 is TGTGCCAGCAGCGTAGAAGTGGCTATCGTAGCCGGGGAGCTGTTTTTT.

This chain uses TRBV6-2 or TRBV6-3 with TRBJ2-2; the match to TRBD1 covers 7 bases. With 6 bases clipped from V and 6 bases from J, the junction kept 7 bases outside the gene matches. This CDR3 has 14 residues. Germline values: CDR1 MNHEY, CDR2 SVGEGT. The CDR3 DNA is TGTGCCAGCAGCAAGACAGGGCCGTCCGGGGAGCTGTTTTTT. It translates to CASSKTGPSGELFF.

The V gene is TRBV5-4, the J gene TRBJ1-6, with D possibly TRBD1 on 5 matching bases. Trimming removed 0 bases from V and 4 bases from J, with 8 bases in between. The germline CDR1 and CDR2 sequences are SGHNT and YYREEE (reference sequence). CDR3 length: 15 residues. The CDR3 DNA reads TGTGCCAGCAGCTTGGGGGGCGAGTATAATTCACCCCTCCACTTT. Protein sequence: CASSLGGEYNSPLHF.

This chain connects TRBV5-1 to TRBJ2-3, with D perhaps matching TRBD1 or TRBD2 (5 bases each). V gave up 4 bases and J gave up 1 base, with 22 bases separating them. The CDR3 is 18 amino acids. Germline assignment: CDR1 SGHRS and CDR2 YFSETQ. The CDR3 DNA reads as TGCGCCAGCAGCCCCGGACTTCGACAGCAGCCTGGCACAGATACGCAGTATTTT. Its protein is CASSPGLRQQPGTDTQYF.

The genes are TRBV19 and TRBJ2-5; 8 bases are shared with TRBD1. CDR1 is LNHDA and CDR2 is SQIVND in the germline V gene (reference sequence). The CDR3 length is 14 residues. V was clipped by 3 bases and J by 5 bases; unmatched bases: 5. CDR3 in amino acids: CASSMGQAGETQYF. The CDR3 DNA follows: TGTGCCAGTAGTATGGGACAGGCCGGGGAGACCCAGTACTTC.

The chain employs TRBV7-8 and TRBJ2-3, with 10 positions matching TRBD2. V was clipped by 3 bases and J by 4 bases; unmatched bases: 10. CDR3 size: 17 residues. Germline CDR1 is SGHVS and CDR2 is FQNEAQ. The CDR3 reads CASSLSSGSGGPDTQYF. CDR3 nucleotide sequence: TGTGCCAGCAGCTTGTCTAGCGGGAGTGGGGGACCAGATACGCAGTATTTT.

This clone was seen a single time. This chain joins TRBV6-1 and TRBJ2-7, with 7 bases that match TRBD2. The CDR3 consists of 15 residues. The germline V gene has CDR1 MNHNS and CDR2 SASEGT. The ends lost 0 bases at V and 7 bases at J; junction bases unmatched: 9. In DNA, the CDR3 is TGTGCCAGCAGTGAAGCTTCGGCGGGAGTACAGGAGCAGTACTTC. Protein product: CASSEASAGVQEQYF.

The gene calls are TRBV1 and TRBJ2-1; the table calls TRBD2, which could not be checked here. TRBV1 is recorded as a pseudogene. CDR3 length: 19 residues. The CDR3 DNA reads TGCACCAGCAGCCAAGTGATGAGGGCTAGCGGGAGGGCTTACAATGAGCAGTTCTTC. Its protein product is CTSSQVMRASGRAYNEQFF.

The chain recombines TRBV7-2 with TRBJ2-3; TRBD1 might be the D (7 bases). Germline V gene lookup returns CDR1 SGHTA and CDR2 FQGNSA. The V end was cut by 1 base, the J end by 1 base, with 15 bases between. The CDR3 loop spans 17 amino acids. The CDR3 protein is CASSLGGGGQGTDTQYF. The DNA of the CDR3 is TGTGCCAGCAGCTTAGGGGGAGGAGGACAGGGCACAGATACGCAGTATTTT. Variable domain in full (rest from reference TRBV7-2 and TRBJ2-3): GAGVSQSPSNKVTEKGKDVELRCDPISGHTALYWYRQSLGQGLEFLIYFQGNSAPDKSGLPSDRFSAERTGGSVSTLTIQRTQQEDSAVYLCASSLGGGGQGTDTQYFGPGTRLTVL.

The chain uses TRBV5-4 and TRBJ2-3; tentative D call: TRBD2 (5 bases). Trimming stripped 3 bases from V and 2 bases from J, with 13 bases between. Germline CDR1 is SGHNT and CDR2 is YYREEE (reference sequence). The CDR3 is 15 residues long. The CDR3 DNA sequence: TGTGCCAGCAGCTACCCGCGGGCCAACACAGATACGCAGTATTTT. Translated: CASSYPRANTDTQYF.

This chain joins TRBV6-5 and TRBJ1-2; 7 bases align to TRBD1. The V segment lost 10 bases and the J segment 6 bases; nucleotides outside the gene matches: 14. The length of the CDR3 is 14 residues. Looked up from germline, CDR1 is MNHEY and CDR2 is SVGAGI. The CDR3 bases are TGTGCCACGACATTCCGGGACAGAACGAATGGCTACACCTTC. It yields the protein CATTFRDRTNGYTF.

The chain recombines TRBV3-1 (or the pseudogene TRBV3-2) with TRBJ2-5; D might be TRBD1 (5 bases). V lost 0 bases, J lost 7 bases, and 15 bases lay in between. Germline values: CDR1 LGHDT, CDR2 YNNKEL (reference sequence). The CDR3 is 15 amino acids. The CDR3 DNA sequence: TGTGCCAGCAGCCAAGATACGACAGCACTTTGGACCCAGTACTTC. Translation gives CASSQDTTALWTQYF.

Concerning this clone: The same CDR3 is also encoded by other DNA sequences in this sample. This chain uses TRBV7-2 with TRBJ2-5; D is possibly TRBD1 (5 bases). Germline V gene data show CDR1 as SGHTA and CDR2 as FQGNSA. This CDR3 is built from 12 residues. V lost 5 bases and J 5 bases, leaving 9 bases between the germline ends. For the CDR3, the DNA is TGTGCCAGCAGCCTAGGGGTCGAGACCCAGTACTTC. Its translation: CASSLGVETQYF.

This clone was seen a single time. The chain joins TRBV13 to TRBJ2-7, with a possible D match to TRBD1 (5 bases). There are 15 residues in the CDR3. Trimming left V 2 bases short and J 2 bases short, with 13 bases between. The germline V gene has CDR1 PRHDT and CDR2 FYEKMQ (reference sequence). As DNA, the CDR3 is TGTGCCAGCAGCTTAACTCGTCAGGGTCCCTACGAGCAGTACTTC. It codes for CASSLTRQGPYEQYF. The variable domain in full, completed from reference TRBV13 and TRBJ2-7, reads AAGVIQSPRHLIKEKRETATLKCYPIPRHDTVYWYQQGPGQDPQFLISFYEKMQSDKGSIPDRFSAQQFSDYHSELNMSSLELGDSALYFCASSLTRQGPYEQYFGPGTRLTVT.

The chain is built from TRBV5-4 and TRBJ1-2; D not resolved. This CDR3 has 14 residues. Trimming left V 4 bases short and J 0 bases short, with 10 bases between. Looked up from germline, CDR1 is SGHNT and CDR2 is YYREEE (reference sequence). CDR3 amino acids: CASSTDGSNYGYTF. DNA of the CDR3: TGTGCCAGCAGCACCGACGGCTCTAACTATGGCTACACCTTC.

A note on this clone: Other DNA variants within this sample encode the same CDR3. V and J are TRBV29-1 and TRBJ1-1; D not resolved. The CDR3 consists of 13 residues. Trimming pared 3 bases from V and 0 bases from J, leaving 8 bases between. Germline CDR1 is SQVTM and CDR2 is ANQGSEA. CDR3 nucleotide sequence: TGCAGCGTTGAGGGCCAACTGAACACTGAAGCTTTCTTT. Protein sequence: CSVEGQLNTEAFF.

This chain joins TRBV18 and TRBJ2-7; D is possibly TRBD1 or TRBD2 (5 bases each). Trimming removed 5 bases at V and 11 bases at J, with 19 bases between. The CDR3 has 13 amino acids. Per the germline V gene, CDR1 is KGHSH and CDR2 is LQKENI. The DNA for the CDR3 is TGTGCCAGCTCAGGGGACCCCATCGGAAATAAGTACTTC. This codes for CASSGDPIGNKYF.

V usage is TRBV27 and J usage is TRBJ2-5, with TRBD1 as a possible D gene (6 bases). Germline V gene lookup returns CDR1 MNHEY and CDR2 SMNVEV (reference sequence). Trimming cost V 5 bases and J 2 bases, with 15 bases left between them. The CDR3 has 15 amino acids. CDR3 residues: CASSPRRGYQETQYF. The DNA of the CDR3 is TGTGCCAGCAGTCCCCGCAGGGGATATCAAGAGACCCAGTACTTC.